This T cell receptor beta chain was observed in a study of T cell responses to AZD1222 COVID-19 vaccine (dated by TCRdb to the early 2020s). Some background on the complete study: Because spike-specific TCR depth and breadth did not differ between the two schedules, AZD1222 recipients who got a second dose at roughly 4 weeks were pooled with those who got a second dose at roughly 12 weeks. Trial participants were enrolled by age into subgroups of 18-55, 56-69 and 70-plus years, and about 150, 27 and 61 TCR-sequenced participants, respectively, were included in these subgroups. A total of just over 230 trial participants underwent TCR sequencing, of whom about 200 had received two doses of AZD1222 and approximately 26 had received two doses of the MenACWY control vaccine. Broad study findings and their caveats: The 56-69-year group was small, and its depth increase did not reach significance, likely because of low power. Participants were mostly white British and included more females than males, and it was suggested by the authors that clonal diversity may have been underestimated. After two AZD1222 doses, spike-specific TCR breadth and depth were significantly higher than at day 0 and than in MenACWY recipients. Conclusions about previously exposed vaccinees are limited because only six or seven AZD1222 recipients were SARS-CoV-2 seropositive at baseline. Because no samples from the day 14 peak response were available, repertoires could be characterized only after the peak T cell response. Nearly half of unique spike-specific TCRs reportedly recognized epitopes outside regions mutated in the B.1.351 and B.1.1.7 variants. The whole spike protein was spanned by vaccine-associated CD4 TCRs, and dominant responses were seen in regions 160-218 and 743-854.

This sample's time point label indicates: baseline before first vaccination. Vaccinee samples were obtained from the UK trials COV001 and COV002, which included a single-blind randomized controlled phase 2/3 trial of AZD1222 (ChAdOx1 nCoV-19) in healthy adults. Trial participant PBMC samples were collected at day 0 and day 28 after the second dose for TCRbeta chain sequencing. According to the germline V gene, CDR1 reads SGHRS and CDR2 reads YFSETQ. Counted from cysteine to phenylalanine, this CDR3 has 15 amino acids. Of the read, only the CDR3 DNA is kept; its 45 bases are in frame from base 1. After removal of 5 bases from V and 3 bases from J, the junction retains 7 bases not matched to a gene. The CDR3 regions of human TCRbeta chains were analyzed by immunosequencing. Processing in the source paper ran as follows. Repertoire TCRs were checked for matches against a reference library of SARS-CoV-2-specific TCRs that had been generated using the MIRA antigen-specificity platform. Breadth was defined as the fraction of unique TCRs that were SARS-CoV-2-associated. Depth was defined as the fraction of total T cells that were SARS-CoV-2-associated. Each spike-specific TCR was assigned to its reactive spike region and to a CD4 or CD8 class using the MIRA data. Log10-transformed breadth and depth values were compared by one-way ANOVA with Sidak's multiple comparisons tests. TCRdb retrieved this table from immuneACCESS and kept in-frame rearrangements only. Not all clones are present; in checked studies, unresolved V genes account for under half, and no reason is known for the remainder. D and trimming come from the DNA, and the V and J calls and clone size come from that table. This sample gives more than 95,000 clones in total; around nine tenths of them show up just once. The top ten clones comprise more than 8% of the sample.

The table lists this clone with a count of one. Its antigen is unknown. Base-call qualities are not available, and no considerably larger clone is one nucleotide away. Sequenced here: peripheral blood, sampled on day 0 of AZD1222 vaccination. The sequence was obtained from an adult in good health. The chain is encoded by TRBV5-1 joined to TRBJ2-2; a stretch of 7 junction bases matches TRBD1. The DNA reads TGCGCCAGCAGAACGACAGGGAGAGACACCGGGGAGCTGTTTTTT. It encodes CASRTTGRDTGELFF.